There are a few counts of the clone carrying this TCR beta chain. This sample is drawn from a study of blood T cell repertoires in COVID-19. Study-level information: T cells, B-cell-depleted T cells, or PBMCs provided the cDNA or gDNA that served as material.

In the authors' methods: Researchers report that nucleated cell counts were estimated from reference gene primer amplification. Method: immunoSEQ multiplex PCR; TCRdb's copy keeps in-frame clones and lacks some. V and J calls and clone size are as listed in that table; D and trimming were resolved from the DNA. The table has about 250,000 clones, roughly four fifths seen once. The CDR3 runs 16 residues. CDR1 and CDR2 (germline): SGHTA, FQGNSA. Losses at the gene ends were 5 bases for V and 5 bases for J; bases not matched to a gene: 11. Sequenced material: peripheral blood. J is TRBJ1-5 and V is TRBV7-2; the match to TRBD1 covers 8 bases. This sequence was found in an older woman with acute or convalescent COVID-19. The CDR3 sequence is CASSLVGQGWHQPQHF. The CDR3 nucleotides read TGTGCCAGCAGCCTCGTTGGACAGGGTTGGCATCAGCCCCAGCATTTT. The entire variable domain, with the rest obtained from reference TRBV7-2 and TRBJ1-5, is as follows: GAGVSQSPSNKVTEKGKDVELRCDPISGHTALYWYRQSLGQGLEFLIYFQGNSAPDKSGLPSDRFSAERTGGSVSTLTIQRTQQEDSAVYLCASSLVGQGWHQPQHFGDGTRLSIL.